The 5 T cell receptor beta chains listed next were all sequenced from one sample in a study of long-term antiretroviral therapy in people with HIV. Assay version v3.0 of immunoSEQ was used, and it was run at survey level. The data were produced by immunoSEQ multiplex PCR, yet TCRdb's version contains in-frame clones alone and is incomplete. The data hold approximately 23,000 clones, with over 75% observed a single time. Sequencing used unsorted PBMCs, obtained 1.5 years after starting antiretroviral therapy. These receptors originate from a man aged 25 to 40 with HIV.

To note about this clone: The identical CDR3 is also encoded by other nucleotide sequences in the sample. The CDR3 sequence: CASSIGQGINEQYF. The CDR3 DNA reads TGTGCCAGTAGTATCGGGCAGGGTATCAACGAGCAGTACTTC. The J gene is TRBJ2-7, the V gene TRBV19, with D maybe TRBD1 (5 bases). The V end was cut by 3 bases, the J end by 5 bases, with 14 bases between. The germline gives CDR1 LNHDA, CDR2 SQIVND (reference sequence). The CDR3 has 14 amino acids.

This rearrangement joins TRBV2 to TRBJ2-3; possible D gene TRBD2, 5 bases. The V and J ends lost 2 bases and 10 bases respectively, with 10 bases between them. The germline V gene has CDR1 SNHLY and CDR2 FYNNEI. This CDR3 contains 12 residues. CDR3 bases: TGTGCCAGCAGTGAACTCCGGGAAGCGCAGTATTTT. This encodes CASSELREAQYF.

The chain recombines TRBV18 with TRBJ2-7; 10 positions match TRBD2. In germline, CDR1 is KGHSH, CDR2 LQKENI. The CDR3 has 17 residues. Trimming took 6 bases from V and 3 from J; bases not matched to a gene: 14. The chain's CDR3 is CASSSNPRASGGYEQYF. Written as DNA, the CDR3 is TGTGCCAGCTCCTCCAATCCAAGGGCTAGCGGGGGCTACGAGCAGTACTTC.

This rearrangement joins TRBV6-1 to TRBJ1-3; D possibly corresponds to TRBD1 (6 bases). Germline loops: CDR1 MNHNS, CDR2 SASEGT. V lost 2 bases and J 1 base, leaving 15 bases between the germline ends. The CDR3 contains 17 residues. The CDR3, as DNA: TGTGCCAGCAGTGAATTCACAGGGTCGGCTTCTGGAAACACCATATATTTT. It is translated as CASSEFTGSASGNTIYF.

The rearrangement joins TRBV9 to TRBJ2-2; D not certain. CDR1 and CDR2 (germline): SGDLS, YYNGEE. The CDR3 runs to 15 residues. Trimming took off 0 bases at V and 9 bases at J, with 15 bases between the two ends. CDR3 in amino acids: CASSVEQSTDRELFF. The CDR3 DNA reads TGTGCCAGCAGCGTAGAACAGAGTACCGACCGGGAGCTGTTTTTT.